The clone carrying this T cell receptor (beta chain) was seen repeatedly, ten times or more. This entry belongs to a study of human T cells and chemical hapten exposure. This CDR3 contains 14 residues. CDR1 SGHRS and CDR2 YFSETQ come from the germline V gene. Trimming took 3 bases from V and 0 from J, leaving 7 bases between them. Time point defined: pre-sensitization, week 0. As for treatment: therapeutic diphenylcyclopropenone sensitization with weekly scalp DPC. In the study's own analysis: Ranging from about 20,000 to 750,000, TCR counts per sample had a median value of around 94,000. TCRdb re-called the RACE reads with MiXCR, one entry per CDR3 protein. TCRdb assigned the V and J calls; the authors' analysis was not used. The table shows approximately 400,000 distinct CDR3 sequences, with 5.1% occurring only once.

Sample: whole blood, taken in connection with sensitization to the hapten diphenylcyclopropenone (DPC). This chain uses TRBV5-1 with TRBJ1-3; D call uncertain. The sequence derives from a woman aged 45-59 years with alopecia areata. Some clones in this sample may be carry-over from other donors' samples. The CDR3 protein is CASSSGNSGNTIYF. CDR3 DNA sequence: TGCGCCAGCAGCTCGGGCAACTCTGGAAACACCATATATTTT.